A selection of T cell receptor beta chains follows, all from one sample in a study of blood T cell repertoires in COVID-19. Produced via immunoSEQ multiplex PCR; TCRdb's table is partial and in-frame only. The table records around 220,000 clones, almost 90% of them present only once. Sequencing used peripheral blood. All receptors derive from a man aged 18-30 years with active or convalescent COVID-19. Each CDR3 is given with its conserved first and last residue. A D gene is named only where the DNA matches it firmly. The listing skips clone size in some rows; elsewhere it reads once, few, many or a size class.

v_call	j_call	d_call	clone_size	cdr3_length	cdr3_nt	cdr3_aa
TRBV18	TRBJ2-5	TRBD2	-	17	TGTGCCAGCTCACCACTTCTCTTAGTAGCGGGAGTGGAGACCCAGTACTTC	CASSPLLLVAGVETQYF
TRBV25-1	TRBJ2-7	TRBD1	-	13	TGTGCCAGCTTGAGGACAGGGAACTACGAGCAGTACTTC	CASLRTGNYEQYF
TRBV2	TRBJ2-3	-	-	15	TGTGCCGCCGATGGGGCGGGAAGTACCCCGGATACGCAGTATTTT	CAADGAGSTPDTQYF
TRBV29-1	TRBJ1-2	TRBD1	-	14	TGCAGCGTTGCCACCAGGACAGGGAACTATGGCTACACCTTC	CSVATRTGNYGYTF
TRBV2	TRBJ2-2	-	-	15	TGTGCCAGCGGACTACCGGGACGTGGCACCGGGGAGCTGTTTTTT	CASGLPGRGTGELFF
TRBV2	TRBJ1-5	TRBD1	few	14	TGTGCCAGCAGAGAGACAGGGGGCGATCAGCCCCAGCATTTT	CASRETGGDQPQHF
TRBV6-5	TRBJ2-7	-	many	15	TGTGCCAGCAGTTTAGGCGGGCGGAGCTGGTACGAGCAGTACTTC	CASSLGGRSWYEQYF
TRBV29-1	TRBJ1-1	-	once	11	TGCAGCGTTGTGGGCCCAGATGAAGCTTTCTTT	CSVVGPDEAFF
TRBV5-1	TRBJ2-3	TRBD1	-	15	TGCGCCAGCCGATACCAGACAGGGAGCGCAGATACGCAGTATTTT	CASRYQTGSADTQYF
TRBV18	TRBJ2-1	-	-	16	TGTGCCAGCTCACCCTACAGTAGCGGTAATTACAATGAGCAGTTCTTC	CASSPYSSGNYNEQFF
TRBV5-6	TRBJ2-7	TRBD2	-	16	TGTGCCAGCAGCTTGGAGGAACTAGCGGGAGGGGACGAGCAGTACTTC	CASSLEELAGGDEQYF
TRBV7-6	TRBJ2-5	-	-	15	TGTGCCAGCAGCTTAGTTAGGGGCTCCCAAGAGACCCAGTACTTC	CASSLVRGSQETQYF
TRBV10-2	TRBJ2-2	TRBD2	-	16	TGCGCCAGCAGAGGGACTAGCGGGAGGGCTAGCGGGGAGCTGTTTTTT	CASRGTSGRASGELFF
TRBV19	TRBJ1-4	TRBD1	many	14	TGTGCCAGTAGGCGACAGGGGGCAAAAGAAAAACTGTTTTTT	CASRRQGAKEKLFF
TRBV29-1	TRBJ2-7	TRBD1	-	11	TGCAGCGGGAAGACAGGGGACGAGCAGTACTTC	CSGKTGDEQYF
TRBV5-1	TRBJ2-1	TRBD1	-	14	TGCGCCAGCAGCTGGGACAGGGGACGGAATGAGCAGTTCTTC	CASSWDRGRNEQFF
TRBV6-2/TRBV6-3	TRBJ1-2	-	-	15	TGTGCCAGCAGTTACTCGCTACCGGGGGACTATGGCTACACCTTC	CASSYSLPGDYGYTF
TRBV19	TRBJ1-1	TRBD1	-	14	TGTGCCAGTAGTATAGGGACAGGGGGCACTGAAGCTTTCTTT	CASSIGTGGTEAFF
TRBV18	TRBJ1-5	-	-	14	TGTGCCAGCTCGTCCGGAGAGACCCATCAGCCCCAGCATTTT	CASSSGETHQPQHF
TRBV2	TRBJ2-7	TRBD1	-	15	TGTGCCAGCAGTGTGGGGCAGGGGGCAGGGGCCGAGCAGTACTTC	CASSVGQGAGAEQYF
TRBV4-1	TRBJ1-1	-	-	15	TGCGCCAGCAGCCACACGACAAACATGAACACTGAAGCTTTCTTT	CASSHTTNMNTEAFF
TRBV9	TRBJ2-1	-	-	14	TGTGCCAGCAGCGTCGCAGCGAGGAACAATGAGCAGTTCTTC	CASSVAARNNEQFF
TRBV25-1	TRBJ1-2	TRBD1	-	16	TGTGCCAGCAGTGAATTGGGAGTAGGGGGCAGCTATGGCTACACCTTC	CASSELGVGGSYGYTF
TRBV14	TRBJ2-3	TRBD2	-	16	TGTGCCAGCAGACCCGGGACTAGCGGACACACAGATACGCAGTATTTT	CASRPGTSGHTDTQYF
TRBV15	TRBJ2-7	TRBD2	-	14	TGTGCCACCAGCAGAGTTGGGGGGGTCTACGAGCAGTACTTC	CATSRVGGVYEQYF
TRBV5-4	TRBJ1-5	TRBD1	-	15	TGTGCCAGCAGCTTGGACAGGGGGATGAATCAGCCCCAGCATTTT	CASSLDRGMNQPQHF
TRBV2	TRBJ2-1	-	-	16	TGTGCCAGCAGTCCAACCCCGGGGGTTTCCTACAATGAGCAGTTCTTC	CASSPTPGVSYNEQFF
TRBV2	TRBJ1-5	-	-	13	TGTGCCAGCAGAGAGACCCCTACAGGTACCCAGCATTTT	CASRETPTGTQHF
TRBV9	TRBJ2-7	-	-	15	TGTGCCAGCAGCGTACAGGGCGTGGTGTCGGGCGAGCAGTACTTC	CASSVQGVVSGEQYF
TRBV5-1	TRBJ2-3	-	-	16	TGCGCCAGCAGCTATGGAGGGACGGTGAGCACAGATACGCAGTATTTT	CASSYGGTVSTDTQYF
TRBV7-9	TRBJ2-1	TRBD2	once	12	TGTGCCAGCAGCTTCACCGGGACTAGACAGTTCTTC	CASSFTGTRQFF
TRBV5-1	TRBJ2-2	-	-	16	TGCGCCAGCAGCAAAACCGGGAGCAGAGGCACCGGGGAGCTGTTTTTT	CASSKTGSRGTGELFF
TRBV7-9	TRBJ2-7	TRBD2	-	14	TGTGCCAGCAGCTGGGGACTAGCGGGCGGGGAGCAGTACTTC	CASSWGLAGGEQYF
TRBV19	TRBJ1-5	-	once	15	TGTGCCAGTAGCGATATGGACACCCTGATCCAACCCCAGCATTTT	CASSDMDTLIQPQHF
TRBV9	TRBJ2-7	TRBD1	-	16	TGTGCCAGCAGCGTAGGGGGGACAGGGGTTTTCTCCGAGCAGTACTTC	CASSVGGTGVFSEQYF
TRBV11-2	TRBJ1-4	-	once	13	TGTGCCAGCAGCTCCGAGTTTAATGAAAAACTGTTTTTT	CASSSEFNEKLFF
TRBV2	TRBJ1-4	-	-	15	TGTGCCAGCAGTGAAGGGTGGAGGACAGAAGAAAAACTGTTTTTT	CASSEGWRTEEKLFF
TRBV6-5	TRBJ2-1	-	-	13	TGTGCCAGCAGCGTAGCCAGGGGCAATGAGCAGTTCTTC	CASSVARGNEQFF
TRBV2	TRBJ1-4	TRBD1	-	15	TGTGCCAGCAGGACACAGGGGGCGCGGGGTGAAAAACTGTTTTTT	CASRTQGARGEKLFF
TRBV10-1	TRBJ2-1	-	-	12	TGCGCCAGGGGGCCGGGAGTAAGTGAGCAGTTCTTC	CARGPGVSEQFF